This T cell receptor beta chain originates from a study of chemoradiotherapy in HPV16-positive cancers. This CDR3 is built from 13 residues. V was pared by 4 bases and J by 8 bases, with 6 bases of the junction left unmatched. Germline values: CDR1 KGHSH, CDR2 LQKENI. Samples were taken several times over chemoradiotherapy. TCRdb's table, derived via immunoSEQ multiplex PCR, lists solely in-frame clones and lacks some. Of 45,000 to 60,000 clones in the sample, 90% are singletons; the top ten hold about 3.5%. The sample in question was blood, obtained from a patient who underwent chemoradiotherapy. J is TRBJ1-2 and V is TRBV18, with TRBD1 matching over 8 bases. The sequence was collected from a human donor with HPV-associated anogenital cancer. The CDR3 loop reads CASSLDRVRGYTF. The CDR3 nucleotides are TGTGCCAGCTCACTGGACAGGGTGCGGGGCTACACCTTC.